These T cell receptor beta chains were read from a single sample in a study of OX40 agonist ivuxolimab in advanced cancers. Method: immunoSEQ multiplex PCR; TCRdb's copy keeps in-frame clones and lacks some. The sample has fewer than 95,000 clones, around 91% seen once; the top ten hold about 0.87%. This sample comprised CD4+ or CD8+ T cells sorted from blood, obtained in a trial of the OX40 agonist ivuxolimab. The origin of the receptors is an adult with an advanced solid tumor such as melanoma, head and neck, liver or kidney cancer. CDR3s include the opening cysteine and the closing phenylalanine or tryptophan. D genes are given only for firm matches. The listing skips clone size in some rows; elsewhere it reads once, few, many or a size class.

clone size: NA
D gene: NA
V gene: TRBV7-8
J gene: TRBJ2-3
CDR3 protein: CASSPPGAGITDTQYF
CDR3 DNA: TGTGCCAGCAGCCCACCGGGGGCGGGGATCACAGATACGCAGTATTTT

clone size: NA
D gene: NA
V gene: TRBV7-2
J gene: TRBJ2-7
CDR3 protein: CASSPHSGRAYEQYF
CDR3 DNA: TGTGCCAGCAGCCCCCATAGCGGACGTGCCTACGAGCAGTACTTC

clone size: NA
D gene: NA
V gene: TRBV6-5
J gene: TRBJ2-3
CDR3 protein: CASSYSRQVGRDTQYF
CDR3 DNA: TGTGCCAGCAGTTACTCGAGACAGGTCGGACGAGATACGCAGTATTTT

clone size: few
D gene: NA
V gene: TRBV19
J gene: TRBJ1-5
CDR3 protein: CASKTGAAINQPQHF
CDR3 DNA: TGTGCCAGTAAGACTGGGGCAGCAATCAATCAGCCCCAGCATTTT

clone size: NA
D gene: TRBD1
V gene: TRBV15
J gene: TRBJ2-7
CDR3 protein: CATSRSRDRRRYEQYF
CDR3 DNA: TGTGCCACCAGCAGAAGCCGGGACAGAAGACGTTACGAGCAGTACTTC

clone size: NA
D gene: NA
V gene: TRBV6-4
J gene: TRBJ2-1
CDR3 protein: CASSPGWSSYNEQFF
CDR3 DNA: TGTGCCAGCAGCCCCGGCTGGAGCTCCTACAATGAGCAGTTCTTC

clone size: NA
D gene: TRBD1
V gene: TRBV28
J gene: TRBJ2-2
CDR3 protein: CASSPDRGSNTGELFF
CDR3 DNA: TGTGCCAGCAGTCCCGACAGGGGCTCGAACACCGGGGAGCTGTTTTTT

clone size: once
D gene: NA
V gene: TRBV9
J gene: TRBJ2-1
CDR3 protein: CASSGRGEVYNEQFF
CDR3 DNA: TGTGCCAGCAGCGGGAGAGGGGAGGTGTACAATGAGCAGTTCTTC

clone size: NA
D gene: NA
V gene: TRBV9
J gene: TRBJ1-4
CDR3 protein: CASSSPSSATNEKLFF
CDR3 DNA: TGTGCCAGCAGCTCCCCGTCATCTGCAACTAATGAAAAACTGTTTTTT

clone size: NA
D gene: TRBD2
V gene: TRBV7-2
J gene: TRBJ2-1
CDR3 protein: CASSSGLVGHNEQFF
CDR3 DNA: TGTGCCAGCAGCTCCGGACTAGTGGGTCACAATGAGCAGTTCTTC

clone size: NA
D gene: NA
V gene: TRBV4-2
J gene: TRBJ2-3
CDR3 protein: CASSQVRQNTDTQYF
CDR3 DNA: TGTGCCAGCAGCCAAGTAAGACAGAACACAGATACGCAGTATTTT

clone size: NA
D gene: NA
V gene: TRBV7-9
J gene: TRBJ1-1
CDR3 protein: CASSLGTANTEAFF
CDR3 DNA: TGTGCCAGCAGCTTAGGGACGGCGAACACTGAAGCTTTCTTT

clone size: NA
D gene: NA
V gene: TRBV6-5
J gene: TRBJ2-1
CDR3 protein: CASSRYNEQFF
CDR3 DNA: TGTGCCAGCAGCAGATACAATGAGCAGTTCTTC

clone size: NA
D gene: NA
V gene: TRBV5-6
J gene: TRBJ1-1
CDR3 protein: CASSLGARYTEAFF
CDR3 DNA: TGTGCCAGCAGCTTGGGGGCTCGGTACACTGAAGCTTTCTTT

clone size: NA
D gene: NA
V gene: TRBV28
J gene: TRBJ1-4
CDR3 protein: CASSLLGRSNEKLFF
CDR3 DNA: TGTGCCAGCAGTTTATTGGGACGGTCTAATGAAAAACTGTTTTTT

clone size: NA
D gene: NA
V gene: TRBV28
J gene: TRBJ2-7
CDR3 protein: CATFRDTARREQYF
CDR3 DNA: TGTGCCACCTTCCGGGACACGGCACGAAGAGAGCAGTACTTC

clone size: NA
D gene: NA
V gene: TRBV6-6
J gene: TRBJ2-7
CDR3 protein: CASSYSGGVSYEQYF
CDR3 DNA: TGTGCCAGCAGTTACTCCGGCGGGGTCTCCTACGAGCAGTACTTC

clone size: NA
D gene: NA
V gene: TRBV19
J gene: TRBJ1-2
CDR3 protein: CATRTLVVGTNYGYTF
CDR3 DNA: TGTGCCACCCGAACCCTGGTGGTTGGGACCAACTATGGCTACACCTTC

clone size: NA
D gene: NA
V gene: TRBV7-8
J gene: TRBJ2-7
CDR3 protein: CASSLSRGHEQYF
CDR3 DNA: TGTGCCAGCAGCTTGAGCAGGGGCCACGAGCAGTACTTC

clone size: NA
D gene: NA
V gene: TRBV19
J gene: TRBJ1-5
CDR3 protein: CASSIGGQGQPQHF
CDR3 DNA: TGTGCCAGTAGTATCGGGGGGCAGGGTCAGCCCCAGCATTTT

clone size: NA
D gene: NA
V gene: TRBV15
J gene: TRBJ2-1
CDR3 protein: CATSRDWASPLF
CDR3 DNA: TGTGCCACCAGCAGAGATTGGGCCTCTCCCCTCTTC

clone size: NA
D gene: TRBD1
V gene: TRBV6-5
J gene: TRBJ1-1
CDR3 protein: CASSPSGGITEAFF
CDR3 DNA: TGTGCCAGCAGCCCCTCAGGGGGCATCACTGAAGCTTTCTTT

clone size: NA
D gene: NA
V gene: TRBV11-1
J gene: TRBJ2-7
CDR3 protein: CASSRAEDYEQYF
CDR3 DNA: TGTGCCAGCAGCCGAGCCGAGGACTACGAGCAGTACTTC

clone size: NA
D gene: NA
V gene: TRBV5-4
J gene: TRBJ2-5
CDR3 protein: CASSLTGMETQYF
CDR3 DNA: TGTGCCAGCAGCTTGACAGGGATGGAGACCCAGTACTTC

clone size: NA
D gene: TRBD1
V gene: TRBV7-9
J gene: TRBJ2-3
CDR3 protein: CASSRGTGGDTQYF
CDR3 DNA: TGTGCCAGCAGCCGGGGGACAGGGGGTGATACGCAGTATTTT

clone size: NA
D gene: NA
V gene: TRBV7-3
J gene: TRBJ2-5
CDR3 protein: CASSLKPLETQYF
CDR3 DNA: TGTGCCAGCAGCTTAAAGCCTCTGGAGACCCAGTACTTC

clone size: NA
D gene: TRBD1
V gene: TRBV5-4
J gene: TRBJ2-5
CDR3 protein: CASSNGTGGRKTQYF
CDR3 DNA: TGTGCCAGCAGCAACGGGACAGGGGGGAGAAAGACCCAGTACTTC

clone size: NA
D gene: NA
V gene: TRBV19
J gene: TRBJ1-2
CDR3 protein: CASSITLPARGYTF
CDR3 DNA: TGTGCCAGTAGTATAACTCTCCCTGCCAGGGGCTACACCTTC

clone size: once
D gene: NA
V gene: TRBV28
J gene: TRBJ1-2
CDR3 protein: CASSLSPGIYGYTF
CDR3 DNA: TGTGCCAGCAGTTTATCTCCGGGGATCTATGGCTACACCTTC

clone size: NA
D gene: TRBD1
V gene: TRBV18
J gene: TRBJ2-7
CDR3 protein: CASSYQGQGLFYEQYF
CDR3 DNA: TGTGCCAGCTCGTACCAAGGACAGGGGCTCTTTTACGAGCAGTACTTC

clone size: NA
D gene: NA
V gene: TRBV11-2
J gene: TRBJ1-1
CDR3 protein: CASTQRSNTEAFF
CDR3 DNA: TGTGCCAGTACCCAAAGGAGCAACACTGAAGCTTTCTTT

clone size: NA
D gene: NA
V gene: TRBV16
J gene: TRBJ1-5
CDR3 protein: CASSRSGQLSNQPQHF
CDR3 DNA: TGTGCCAGCAGCCGATCCGGACAACTAAGCAATCAGCCCCAGCATTTT

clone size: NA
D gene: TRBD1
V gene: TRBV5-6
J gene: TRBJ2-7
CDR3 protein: CASTNTGQGFLGQYF
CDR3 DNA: TGTGCCAGCACTAACACGGGACAGGGATTCCTAGGGCAGTACTTC

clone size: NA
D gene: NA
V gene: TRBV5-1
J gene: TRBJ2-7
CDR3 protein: CASSLSPGQPYEQYF
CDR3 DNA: TGCGCCAGCAGCCTTTCACCGGGACAACCCTACGAGCAGTACTTC

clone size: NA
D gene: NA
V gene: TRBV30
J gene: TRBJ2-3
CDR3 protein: CAWGRQQRTDTQYF
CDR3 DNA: TGTGCCTGGGGAAGACAGCAACGCACAGATACGCAGTATTTT

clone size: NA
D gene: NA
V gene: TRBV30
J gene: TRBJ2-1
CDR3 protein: CAWSTNAHPGNEQFF
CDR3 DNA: TGTGCCTGGAGTACTAACGCGCACCCCGGCAATGAGCAGTTCTTC

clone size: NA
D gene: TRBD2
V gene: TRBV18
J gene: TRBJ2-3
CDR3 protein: CASSPVSGLAGTDTQYF
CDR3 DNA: TGTGCCAGCTCACCCGTTTCCGGGTTAGCGGGAACAGATACGCAGTATTTT

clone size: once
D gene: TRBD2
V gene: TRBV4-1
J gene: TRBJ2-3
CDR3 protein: CASSQLPGLALSTDTQYF
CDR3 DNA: TGCGCCAGCAGCCAACTACCGGGACTAGCGCTTAGCACAGATACGCAGTATTTT

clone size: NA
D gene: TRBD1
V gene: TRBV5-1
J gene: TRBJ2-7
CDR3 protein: CASSERGQGAQQYF
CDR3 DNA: TGCGCCAGCTCTGAGAGAGGACAGGGGGCTCAGCAGTACTTC